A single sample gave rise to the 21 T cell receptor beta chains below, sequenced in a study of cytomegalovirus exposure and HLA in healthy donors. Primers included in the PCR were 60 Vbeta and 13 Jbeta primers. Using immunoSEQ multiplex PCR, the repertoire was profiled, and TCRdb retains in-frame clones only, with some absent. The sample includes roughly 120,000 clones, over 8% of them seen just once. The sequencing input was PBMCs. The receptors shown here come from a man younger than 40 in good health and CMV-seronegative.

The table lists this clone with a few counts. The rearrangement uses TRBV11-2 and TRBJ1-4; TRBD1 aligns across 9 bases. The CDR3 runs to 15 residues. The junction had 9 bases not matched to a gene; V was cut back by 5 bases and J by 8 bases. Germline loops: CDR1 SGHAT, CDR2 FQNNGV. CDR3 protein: CASSPGDRDDEKLFF. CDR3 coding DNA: TGTGCCAGCAGCCCCGGGGACAGGGACGACGAAAAACTGTTTTTT.

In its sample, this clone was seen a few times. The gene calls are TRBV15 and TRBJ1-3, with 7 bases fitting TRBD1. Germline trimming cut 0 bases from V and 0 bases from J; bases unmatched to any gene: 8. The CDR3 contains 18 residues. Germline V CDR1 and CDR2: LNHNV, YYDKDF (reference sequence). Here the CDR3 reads CATSRDLLTGASGNTIYF. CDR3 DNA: TGTGCCACCAGCAGAGATCTACTCACAGGGGCCTCTGGAAACACCATATATTTT.

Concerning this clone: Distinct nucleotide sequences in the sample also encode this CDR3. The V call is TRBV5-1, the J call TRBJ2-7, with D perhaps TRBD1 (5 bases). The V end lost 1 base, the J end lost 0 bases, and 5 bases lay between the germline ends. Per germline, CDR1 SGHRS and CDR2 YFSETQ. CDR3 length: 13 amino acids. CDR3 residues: CASSLRGSYEQYF. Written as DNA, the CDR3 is TGCGCCAGCAGCTTGAGGGGCTCCTACGAGCAGTACTTC.

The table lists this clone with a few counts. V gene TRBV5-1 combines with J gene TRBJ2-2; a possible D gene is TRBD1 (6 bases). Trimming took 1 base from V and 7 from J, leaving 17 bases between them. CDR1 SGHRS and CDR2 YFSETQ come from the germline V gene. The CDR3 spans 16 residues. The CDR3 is CASSLSGTTRDGELFF. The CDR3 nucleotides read TGCGCCAGCAGCTTGTCCGGGACAACACGGGACGGGGAGCTGTTTTTT. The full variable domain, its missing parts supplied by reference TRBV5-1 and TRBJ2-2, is KAGVTQTPRYLIKTRGQQVTLSCSPISGHRSVSWYQQTPGQGLQFLFEYFSETQRNKGNFPGRFSGRQFSNSRSEMNVSTLELGDSALYLCASSLSGTTRDGELFFGEGSRLTVL.

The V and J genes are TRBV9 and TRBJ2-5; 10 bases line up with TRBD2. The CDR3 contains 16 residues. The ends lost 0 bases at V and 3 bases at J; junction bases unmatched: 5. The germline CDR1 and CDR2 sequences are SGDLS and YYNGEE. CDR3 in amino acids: CASSVGSSGSKETQYF. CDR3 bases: TGTGCCAGCAGCGTAGGGTCTAGCGGGAGTAAAGAGACCCAGTACTTC.

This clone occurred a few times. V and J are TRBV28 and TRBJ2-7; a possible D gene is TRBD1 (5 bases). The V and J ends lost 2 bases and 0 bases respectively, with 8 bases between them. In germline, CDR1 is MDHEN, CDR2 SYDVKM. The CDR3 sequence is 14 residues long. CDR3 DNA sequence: TGTGCCAGCAGTTTAGGGGCGGCCTCCTACGAGCAGTACTTC. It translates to CASSLGAASYEQYF.

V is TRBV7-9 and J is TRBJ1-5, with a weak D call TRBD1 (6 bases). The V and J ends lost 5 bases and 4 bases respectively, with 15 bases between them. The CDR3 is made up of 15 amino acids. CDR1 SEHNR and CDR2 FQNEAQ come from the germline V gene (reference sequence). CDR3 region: CASSEGETGNQPQHF. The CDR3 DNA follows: TGTGCCAGCAGCGAAGGTGAGACAGGAAATCAGCCCCAGCATTTT.

CDR3 residues: CASSVMTGVNEKLFF. The CDR3 nucleotides read TGTGCCAGCAGTGTTATGACAGGGGTTAATGAAAAACTGTTTTTT. The chain employs TRBV6-1 and TRBJ1-4, with TRBD1 identical over 8 bases. CDR1 and CDR2 (germline): MNHNS, SASEGT. The CDR3 consists of 15 residues. Trimming at V came to 4 bases and at J to 4 bases, leaving 5 bases not matched to a gene.

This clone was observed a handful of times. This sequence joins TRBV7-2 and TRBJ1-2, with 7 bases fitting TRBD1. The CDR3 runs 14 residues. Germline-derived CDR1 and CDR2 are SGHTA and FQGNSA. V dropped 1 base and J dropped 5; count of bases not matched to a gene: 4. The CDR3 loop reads CASSLGGGGYGYTF. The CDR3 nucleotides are TGTGCCAGCAGCTTAGGAGGGGGCGGGTATGGCTACACCTTC.

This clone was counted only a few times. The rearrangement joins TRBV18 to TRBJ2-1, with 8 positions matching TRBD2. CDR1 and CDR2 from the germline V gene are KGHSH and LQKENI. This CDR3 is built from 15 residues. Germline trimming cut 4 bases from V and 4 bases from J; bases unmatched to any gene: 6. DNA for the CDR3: TGTGCCAGCTCACTTGGGCGGGGGGCGTACAATGAGCAGTTCTTC. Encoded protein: CASSLGRGAYNEQFF.

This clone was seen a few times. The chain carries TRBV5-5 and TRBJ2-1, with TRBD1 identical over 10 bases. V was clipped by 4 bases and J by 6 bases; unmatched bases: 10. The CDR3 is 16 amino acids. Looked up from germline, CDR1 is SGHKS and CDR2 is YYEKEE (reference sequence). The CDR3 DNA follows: TGTGCCAGCAGCGTTCCGACAGGGGGCGCTTTCAATGAGCAGTTCTTC. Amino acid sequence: CASSVPTGGAFNEQFF.

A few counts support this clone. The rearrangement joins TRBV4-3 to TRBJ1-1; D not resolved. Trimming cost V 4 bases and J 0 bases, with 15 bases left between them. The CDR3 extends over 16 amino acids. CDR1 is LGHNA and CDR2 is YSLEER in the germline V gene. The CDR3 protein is CASSPELTVLNTEAFF. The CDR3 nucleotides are TGCGCCAGCAGCCCCGAGCTCACAGTCCTGAACACTGAAGCTTTCTTT.

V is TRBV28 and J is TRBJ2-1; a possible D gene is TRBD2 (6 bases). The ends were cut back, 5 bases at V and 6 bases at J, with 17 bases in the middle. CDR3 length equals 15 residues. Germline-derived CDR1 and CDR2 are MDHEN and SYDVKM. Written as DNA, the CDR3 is TGTGCCAGCAGTCAAAGCGGGTACCGGGGCAATGAGCAGTTCTTC. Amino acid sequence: CASSQSGYRGNEQFF.

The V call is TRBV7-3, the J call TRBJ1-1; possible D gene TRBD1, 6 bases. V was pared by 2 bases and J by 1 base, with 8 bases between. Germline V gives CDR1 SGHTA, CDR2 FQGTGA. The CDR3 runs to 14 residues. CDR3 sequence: CASSLRGANTEAFF. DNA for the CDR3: TGTGCCAGCAGCTTACGGGGGGCGAACACTGAAGCTTTCTTT.

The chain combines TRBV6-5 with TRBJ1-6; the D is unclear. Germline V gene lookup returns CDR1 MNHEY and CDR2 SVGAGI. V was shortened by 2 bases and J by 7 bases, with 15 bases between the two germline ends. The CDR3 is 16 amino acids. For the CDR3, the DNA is TGTGCCAGCAGTTACGGATCGACTGGAGGGAATTCACCCCTCCACTTT. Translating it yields CASSYGSTGGNSPLHF.

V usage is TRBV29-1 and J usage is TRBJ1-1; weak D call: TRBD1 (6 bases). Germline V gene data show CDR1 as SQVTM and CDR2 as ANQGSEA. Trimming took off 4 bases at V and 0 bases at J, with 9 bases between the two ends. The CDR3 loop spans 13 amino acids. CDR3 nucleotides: TGCAGCGTTGGGGGGCATATGAACACTGAAGCTTTCTTT. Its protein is CSVGGHMNTEAFF.

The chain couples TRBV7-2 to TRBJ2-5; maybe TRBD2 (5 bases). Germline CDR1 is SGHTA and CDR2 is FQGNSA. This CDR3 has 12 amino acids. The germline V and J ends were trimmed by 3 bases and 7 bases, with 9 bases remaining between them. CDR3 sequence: CASSLGSGTQYF. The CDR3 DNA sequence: TGTGCCAGCAGCTTGGGGAGCGGGACCCAGTACTTC. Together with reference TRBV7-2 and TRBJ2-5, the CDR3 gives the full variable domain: GAGVSQSPSNKVTEKGKDVELRCDPISGHTALYWYRQSLGQGLEFLIYFQGNSAPDKSGLPSDRFSAERTGGSVSTLTIQRTQQEDSAVYLCASSLGSGTQYFGPGTRLLVL.

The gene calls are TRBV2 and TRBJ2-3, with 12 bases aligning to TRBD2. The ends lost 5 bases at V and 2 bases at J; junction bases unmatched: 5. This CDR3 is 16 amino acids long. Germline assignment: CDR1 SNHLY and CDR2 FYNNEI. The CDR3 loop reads CASSPGLAGSTDTQYF. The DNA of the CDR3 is TGTGCCAGCAGTCCTGGACTAGCGGGGTCCACAGATACGCAGTATTTT.

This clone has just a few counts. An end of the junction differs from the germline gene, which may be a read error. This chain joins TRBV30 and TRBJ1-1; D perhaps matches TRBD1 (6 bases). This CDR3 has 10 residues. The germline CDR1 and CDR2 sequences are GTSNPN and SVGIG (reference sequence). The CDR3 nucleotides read TGTGCCTGTAGGGACACTGAAGCTTTTTTT. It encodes CACRDTEAFF. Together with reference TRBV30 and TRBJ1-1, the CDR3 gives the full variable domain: SQTIHQWPATLVQPVGSPLSLECTVEGTSNPNLYWYRQAAGRGLQLLFYSVGIGQISSEVPQNLSASRPQDRQFILSSKKLLLSDSGFYLCACRDTEAFFGQGTRLTVV.

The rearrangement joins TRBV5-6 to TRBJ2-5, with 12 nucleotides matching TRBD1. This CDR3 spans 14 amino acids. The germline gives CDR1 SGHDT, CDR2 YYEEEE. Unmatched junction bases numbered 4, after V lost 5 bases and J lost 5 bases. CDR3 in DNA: TGTGCCAGCAGGGGACAGGGGGCTGGGGAGACCCAGTACTTC. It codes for CASRGQGAGETQYF.

The CDR3 region is CASNRDGTTAEQFF. The CDR3 nucleotides read TGTGCCAGCAATAGAGACGGGACTACGGCTGAGCAGTTCTTC. This rearrangement joins TRBV27 to TRBJ2-1; 7 nucleotides line up with TRBD2. This CDR3 comprises 14 residues. After removal of 7 bases from V and 9 bases from J, the junction contained 12 bases not matched to a gene. Germline lookup yields CDR1 MNHEY and CDR2 SMNVEV (reference sequence).